The next 23 T cell receptor beta chains were all read from a single sample in a study of OX40 agonist ivuxolimab in advanced cancers. The repertoire was sequenced with immunoSEQ multiplex PCR; TCRdb's copy has only in-frame clones and lacks some. The sample lists over 25,000 clones, around 80% occurring once. Here the sequenced sample was CD4+ or CD8+ T cells sorted from blood, taken in a trial of the OX40 agonist ivuxolimab. The receptors here all came from an adult with an advanced solid tumor such as melanoma, head and neck, liver or kidney cancer.

The chain links TRBV6-1 to TRBJ2-7, with a tentative D call TRBD2 (5 bases). V dropped 2 bases and J dropped 2 bases, with 16 bases sitting between them. CDR3 length: 16 residues. CDR1 and CDR2 (germline): MNHNS, SASEGT. The CDR3: CASSEWVRLRAYEQYF. The CDR3 DNA is TGTGCCAGCAGTGAATGGGTGAGGCTGCGGGCCTACGAGCAGTACTTC.

The V and J genes are TRBV2 and TRBJ1-4; D is unclear. The CDR3 sequence is 15 residues long. The V gene lost 6 bases and the J gene lost 5 bases, with 16 bases spanning the gap. Germline V CDR1 and CDR2: SNHLY, FYNNEI. CDR3 amino acids: CASSPYLPLNEKLFF. CDR3 DNA: TGTGCCAGCAGCCCATATCTTCCCCTAAATGAAAAACTGTTTTTT.

This clone appeared a few times. The V and J genes are TRBV15 and TRBJ1-4; the match to TRBD1 covers 7 bases. V lost 10 bases and J lost 5; bases outside the gene matches: 7. The CDR3 totals 13 residues. The germline gives CDR1 LNHNV, CDR2 YYDKDF (reference sequence). CDR3 sequence: CASRQGLNEKLFF. The CDR3 nucleotides are TGTGCCAGCCGACAGGGACTAAATGAAAAACTGTTTTTT. The full variable domain, with the rest looked up from reference TRBV15 and TRBJ1-4, is DAMVIQNPRYQVTQFGKPVTLSCSQTLNHNVMYWYQQKSSQAPKLLFHYYDKDFNNEADTPDNFQSRRPNTSFCFLDIRSPGLGDTAMYLCASRQGLNEKLFFGSGTQLSVL.

This clone was seen only a few times. The chain recombines TRBV19 with TRBJ2-7, with 7 bases aligning to TRBD1. The CDR3 extends over 14 amino acids. CDR1 is LNHDA, CDR2 SQIVND, per germline (reference sequence). V trimming: 5 bases; J trimming: 0 bases; junction bases outside the gene matches: 4. Here the CDR3 reads CASSQGVASYEQYF. The CDR3 DNA reads as TGTGCCAGTAGTCAGGGGGTCGCCTCCTACGAGCAGTACTTC.

This chain connects TRBV5-1 to TRBJ1-1; D may be TRBD1 (5 bases). The CDR3 is 14 residues long. V was shortened by 5 bases and J by 4 bases, with 15 bases between the two germline ends. In germline, CDR1 is SGHRS, CDR2 YFSETQ. The CDR3 spells CASRRDLTLTEAFF. The CDR3 DNA sequence: TGCGCCAGCAGACGGGACCTAACCCTCACTGAAGCTTTCTTT. Complete variable domain (other parts from reference TRBV5-1 and TRBJ1-1): KAGVTQTPRYLIKTRGQQVTLSCSPISGHRSVSWYQQTPGQGLQFLFEYFSETQRNKGNFPGRFSGRQFSNSRSEMNVSTLELGDSALYLCASRRDLTLTEAFFGQGTRLTVV.

This clone came up once. The chain carries TRBV4-1 and TRBJ2-5; D gene uncertain. Germline V gene sequence: CDR1 MGHRA, CDR2 YSYEKL. Trimming stripped 2 bases from V and 5 bases from J, with 12 bases between. CDR3 length: 14 amino acids. CDR3 in amino acids: CASSQYGSFETQYF. DNA of the CDR3: TGCGCCAGCAGCCAATACGGGTCTTTTGAGACCCAGTACTTC.

In its sample, this clone ranks as large (0.1 to 1%). The chain joins TRBV9 to TRBJ2-1, with 8 bases fitting TRBD2. The ends lost 4 bases at V and 5 bases at J; junction bases unmatched: 11. From germline, CDR1 is SGDLS and CDR2 YYNGEE. The CDR3 totals 16 residues. The CDR3: CASSSRTSLVNNEQFF. The CDR3 DNA reads TGTGCCAGCAGCTCCCGGACTAGCTTGGTTAACAATGAGCAGTTCTTC.

V is TRBV13 and J is TRBJ2-5; 8 nucleotides line up with TRBD1. This CDR3 has 16 residues. Germline V gives CDR1 PRHDT, CDR2 FYEKMQ (reference sequence). V lost 3 bases and J lost 7; bases outside the gene matches: 13. CDR3 sequence reads: CASSLSPGQARTTQYF. The CDR3 DNA sequence: TGTGCCAGCAGCTTGTCCCCGGGACAGGCCCGGACGACCCAGTACTTC. Using reference TRBV13 and TRBJ2-5 for the parts outside the CDR3, the full variable domain is AAGVIQSPRHLIKEKRETATLKCYPIPRHDTVYWYQQGPGQDPQFLISFYEKMQSDKGSIPDRFSAQQFSDYHSELNMSSLELGDSALYFCASSLSPGQARTTQYFGPGTRLLVL.

The V gene is TRBV7-9, the J gene TRBJ1-2, with D possibly matching TRBD1 (6 bases). The V gene's germline CDR1 is SEHNR and CDR2 FQNEAQ (reference sequence). The CDR3 runs 16 residues. Trimming pared 5 bases from V and 4 bases from J, leaving 20 bases between. CDR3 protein: CASSPGAGGGGYGYTF. CDR3 bases: TGTGCCAGCAGCCCCGGAGCCGGGGGCGGCGGCTATGGCTACACCTTC. The full variable domain, its missing parts supplied by reference TRBV7-9 and TRBJ1-2, is DTGVSQNPRHKITKRGQNVTFRCDPISEHNRLYWYRQTLGQGPEFLTYFQNEAQLEKSRLLSDRFSAERPKGSFSTLEIQRTEQGDSAMYLCASSPGAGGGGYGYTFGSGTRLTVV.

This chain links TRBV4-1 with TRBJ2-6; no clear D gene. Between the trimmed V and J ends, which lost 7 bases and 0 bases, there was a span of 7 bases. Germline lookup yields CDR1 MGHRA and CDR2 YSYEKL. This CDR3 is 14 amino acids long. CDR3 sequence reads: CASTSLSGANVLTF. The CDR3 nucleotides are TGCGCCAGCACTTCACTCTCTGGGGCCAACGTCCTGACTTTC.

The CDR3 is CASRGGAYEQYF. The CDR3 DNA reads TGTGCCAGTCGGGGCGGGGCCTACGAGCAGTACTTC. This chain links TRBV27 with TRBJ2-7; possible D gene TRBD2, 6 bases. The CDR3 has 12 amino acids. V lost 9 bases and J 2 bases, leaving 11 bases between the germline ends. Germline V lookup: CDR1 MNHEY, CDR2 SMNVEV (reference sequence).

This chain links TRBV10-3 with TRBJ1-5, with D unclear. The CDR3 covers 15 residues. V shed 4 bases and J shed 0 bases, with 10 bases lying between them. Germline CDR1 reads ENHRY; CDR2 reads SYGVKD. The CDR3 protein is CAISGKLGSNQPQHF. CDR3 DNA: TGTGCCATCAGTGGAAAACTAGGTAGCAATCAGCCCCAGCATTTT.

The chain has TRBV6-6 and TRBJ1-5; TRBD1 matches 10 bases. This CDR3 has 16 amino acids. The junction had 7 bases not matched to a gene; V was cut back by 5 bases and J by 3 bases. The germline V gene encodes CDR1 MNHNY and CDR2 SVGAGI (reference sequence). The CDR3 here is CASSRDRGRVNQPQHF. The CDR3 DNA follows: TGTGCCAGCAGTCGCGACAGGGGGCGAGTCAATCAGCCCCAGCATTTT.

The CDR3: CASSATSTGYYGYTF. The CDR3 coding sequence is TGTGCCAGCAGCGCGACGTCGACAGGGTACTATGGCTACACCTTC. The rearrangement joins TRBV11-2 to TRBJ1-2; 7 bases map to TRBD1. Germline CDR1 reads SGHAT; CDR2 reads FQNNGV. The CDR3 runs to 15 residues. V trimming: 5 bases; J trimming: 3 bases; junction bases outside the gene matches: 9.

This clone was seen just once. The rearrangement joins TRBV27 to TRBJ2-7, with a possible D match to TRBD2 (6 bases). The V end was cut by 5 bases, the J end by 7 bases, with 15 bases between. Per the germline V gene, CDR1 is MNHEY and CDR2 is SMNVEV (reference sequence). The CDR3 totals 13 residues. The CDR3 protein is CASSRGGLGEQYF. CDR3 coding DNA: TGTGCCAGCAGTCGGGGAGGCCTCGGGGAGCAGTACTTC.

The chain uses TRBV7-9 and TRBJ2-1, with D possibly TRBD1 on 6 matching bases. The V end was cut by 5 bases, the J end by 0 bases, with 17 bases between. This CDR3 is 17 amino acids long. Germline values: CDR1 SEHNR, CDR2 FQNEAQ (reference sequence). CDR3 bases: TGTGCCAGCAGCCCCAGGGGTGGGCGCCACTCCTACAATGAGCAGTTCTTC. It specifies CASSPRGGRHSYNEQFF.

The chain couples TRBV12-5 to TRBJ2-7, with D hard to call. Germline loops: CDR1 LGHNT, CDR2 FRNRAP. The V end lost 1 base, the J end lost 7 bases, and 11 bases lay between the germline ends. This CDR3 is built from 13 residues. The CDR3 DNA is TGTGCTAGTGGTTTGGGGGGTTCGAGGGAGCAGTACTTC. It specifies CASGLGGSREQYF.

V usage is TRBV30 and J usage is TRBJ1-1; D is ambiguous. V lost 4 bases, J lost 3 bases, and 9 bases lay in between. The CDR3 has 12 residues. From germline, CDR1 is GTSNPN and CDR2 SVGIG (reference sequence). The DNA for the CDR3 is TGTGCCTGGACAATTCGCCACACTGAAGCTTTCTTT. Encoded protein: CAWTIRHTEAFF.

The gene calls are TRBV21-1 and TRBJ1-5. TRBV21-1 is shown as a pseudogene. The CDR3 runs to 15 residues. This chain's CDR3 is CASSRCTDSNQPQHF. The CDR3 DNA reads as TGTGCCAGCAGCAGGTGTACGGATAGCAATCAGCCCCAGCATTTT.

The rearrangement joins TRBV6-1 to TRBJ2-5, with 9 bases lining up with TRBD1. The V segment lost 2 bases and the J segment 2 bases; nucleotides outside the gene matches: 3. This CDR3 contains 15 residues. From germline, CDR1 is MNHNS and CDR2 SASEGT. This chain's CDR3 is CASSELGQGQETQYF. The CDR3 bases are TGTGCCAGCAGTGAATTGGGACAGGGACAAGAGACCCAGTACTTC.

This chain uses TRBV29-1 with TRBJ2-1, with 8 positions matching TRBD1. Trimming removed 1 base from V and 4 bases from J; junction bases left unmatched: 6. There are 15 residues in the CDR3. Per germline, CDR1 SQVTM and CDR2 ANQGSEA. The CDR3 region is CSVEVFGTGYNEQFF. DNA of the CDR3: TGCAGCGTTGAAGTATTTGGGACAGGTTACAATGAGCAGTTCTTC.

The chain employs TRBV5-6 and TRBJ2-7, with 10 bases lining up with TRBD1. The CDR3 is 14 amino acids. The junction had 1 base not matched to a gene; V was cut back by 0 bases and J by 4 bases. Germline V gives CDR1 SGHDT, CDR2 YYEEEE. The CDR3 DNA is TGTGCCAGCAGCTTGGGACAGGGGGCGTACGAGCAGTACTTC. Translation gives CASSLGQGAYEQYF. Full variable domain (outside the CDR3, taken from reference TRBV5-6 and TRBJ2-7): DAGVTQSPTHLIKTRGQQVTLRCSPKSGHDTVSWYQQALGQGPQFIFQYYEEEERQRGNFPDRFSGHQFPNYSSELNVNALLLGDSALYLCASSLGQGAYEQYFGPGTRLTVT.

The J gene is TRBJ2-1, the V gene TRBV15; D may be TRBD1 (6 bases). Germline-derived CDR1 and CDR2 are LNHNV and YYDKDF (reference sequence). V gave up 3 bases and J gave up 10 bases, with 19 bases separating them. The CDR3 consists of 15 residues. The CDR3 spells CATSSGPLGGLEQFF. CDR3 in DNA: TGTGCCACCAGCAGTGGACCCCTAGGGGGTTTGGAGCAGTTCTTC. Drawing the rest from reference TRBV15 and TRBJ2-1, the complete variable domain is DAMVIQNPRYQVTQFGKPVTLSCSQTLNHNVMYWYQQKSSQAPKLLFHYYDKDFNNEADTPDNFQSRRPNTSFCFLDIRSPGLGDTAMYLCATSSGPLGGLEQFFGPGTRLTVL.